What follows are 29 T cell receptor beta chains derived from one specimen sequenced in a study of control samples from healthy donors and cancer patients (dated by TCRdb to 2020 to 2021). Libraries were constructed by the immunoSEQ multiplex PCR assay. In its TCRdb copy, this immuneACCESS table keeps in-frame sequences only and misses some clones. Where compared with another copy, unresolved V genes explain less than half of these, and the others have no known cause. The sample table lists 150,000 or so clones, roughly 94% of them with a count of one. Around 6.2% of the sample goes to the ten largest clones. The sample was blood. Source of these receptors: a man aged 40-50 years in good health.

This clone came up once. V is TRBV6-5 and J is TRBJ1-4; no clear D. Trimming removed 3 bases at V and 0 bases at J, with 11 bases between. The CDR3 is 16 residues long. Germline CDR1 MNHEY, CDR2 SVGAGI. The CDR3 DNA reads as TGTGCCAGCAGTTATGACTCGAAGACAACTAATGAAAAACTGTTTTTT. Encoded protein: CASSYDSKTTNEKLFF.

CDR3 nucleotide sequence: TGTGCCAGCAGTTTAGGGACAGGGGGCGTCGGTCAGCCCCAGCATTTT. It codes for CASSLGTGGVGQPQHF. J is TRBJ1-5 and V is TRBV27; 12 bases fit TRBD1. The CDR3 loop spans 16 amino acids. J was trimmed by 6 bases and V by 2 bases; bases with no gene match: 5. The germline V gene has CDR1 MNHEY and CDR2 SMNVEV (reference sequence).

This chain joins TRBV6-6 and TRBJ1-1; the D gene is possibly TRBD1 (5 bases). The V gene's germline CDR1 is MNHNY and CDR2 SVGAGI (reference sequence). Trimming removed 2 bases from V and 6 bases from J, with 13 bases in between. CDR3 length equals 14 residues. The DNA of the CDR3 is TGTGCCAGCAGTTACGGGGGGGAGAGGGCTGAAGCTTTCTTT. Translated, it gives CASSYGGERAEAFF.

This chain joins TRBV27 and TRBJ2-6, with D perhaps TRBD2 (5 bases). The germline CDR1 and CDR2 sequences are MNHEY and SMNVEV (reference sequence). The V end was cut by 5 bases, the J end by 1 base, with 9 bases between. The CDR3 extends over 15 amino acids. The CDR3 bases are TGTGCCAGCAGTCTTCGGGAATCTGGGGCCAACGTCCTGACTTTC. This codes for CASSLRESGANVLTF.

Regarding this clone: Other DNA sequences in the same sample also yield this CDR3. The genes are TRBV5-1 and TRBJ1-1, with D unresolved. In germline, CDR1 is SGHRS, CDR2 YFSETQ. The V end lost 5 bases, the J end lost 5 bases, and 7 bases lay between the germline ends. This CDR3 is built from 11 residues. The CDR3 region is CASSPGTEAFF. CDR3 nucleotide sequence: TGCGCCAGCAGTCCGGGAACTGAAGCTTTCTTT.

The CDR3 nucleotides are TGTGCCAGCAGCCAATTCCCCTGGGACAGGGGACGACTCGAGCAGTACTTC. Translating it yields CASSQFPWDRGRLEQYF. The J gene is TRBJ2-7, the V gene TRBV3-1 (or the pseudogene TRBV3-2), with 10 bases matching TRBD1. V was pared by 2 bases and J by 6 bases, with 13 bases of the junction left unmatched. Germline V CDR1 and CDR2: LGHDT, YNNKEL (reference sequence). The CDR3 is made up of 17 amino acids.

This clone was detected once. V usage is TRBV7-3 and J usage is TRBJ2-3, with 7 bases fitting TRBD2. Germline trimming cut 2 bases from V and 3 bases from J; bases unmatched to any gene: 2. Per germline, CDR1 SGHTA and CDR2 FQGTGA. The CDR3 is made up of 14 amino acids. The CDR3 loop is CASSLGGVTDTQYF. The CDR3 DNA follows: TGTGCCAGCAGCTTAGGGGGGGTTACAGATACGCAGTATTTT.

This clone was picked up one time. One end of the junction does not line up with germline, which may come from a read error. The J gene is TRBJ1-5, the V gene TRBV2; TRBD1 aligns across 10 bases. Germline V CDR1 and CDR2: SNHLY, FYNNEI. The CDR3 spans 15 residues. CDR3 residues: CASSRQGASGQSQHF. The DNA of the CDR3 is TGTGCCAGCAGTCGACAGGGGGCCTCCGGTCAGTCCCAGCATTTT.

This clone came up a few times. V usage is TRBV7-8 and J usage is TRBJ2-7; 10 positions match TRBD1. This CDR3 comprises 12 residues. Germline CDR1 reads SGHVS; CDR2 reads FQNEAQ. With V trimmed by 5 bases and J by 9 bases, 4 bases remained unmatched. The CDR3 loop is CASSRDRGWQYF. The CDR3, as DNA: TGTGCCAGCAGCAGGGACAGGGGATGGCAGTACTTC.

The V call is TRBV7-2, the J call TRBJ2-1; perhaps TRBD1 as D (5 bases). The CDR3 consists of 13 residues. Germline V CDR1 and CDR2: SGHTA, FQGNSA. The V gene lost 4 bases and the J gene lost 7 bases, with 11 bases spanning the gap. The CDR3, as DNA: TGTGCCAGCAGCTCCCGGGCAGGGAATGAGCAGTTCTTC. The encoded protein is CASSSRAGNEQFF.

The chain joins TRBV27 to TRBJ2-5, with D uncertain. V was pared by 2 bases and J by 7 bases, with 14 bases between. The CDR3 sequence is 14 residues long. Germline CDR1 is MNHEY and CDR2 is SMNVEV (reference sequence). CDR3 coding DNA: TGTGCCAGCAGTTTAAGGGTCCTCCGGTGGACCCAGTACTTC. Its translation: CASSLRVLRWTQYF.

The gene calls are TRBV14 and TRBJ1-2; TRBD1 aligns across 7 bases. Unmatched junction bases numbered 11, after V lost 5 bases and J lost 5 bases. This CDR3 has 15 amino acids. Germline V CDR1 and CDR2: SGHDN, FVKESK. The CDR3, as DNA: TGTGCCAGCAGCGCGAGACAGGGACTCCCTTATGGCTACACCTTC. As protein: CASSARQGLPYGYTF. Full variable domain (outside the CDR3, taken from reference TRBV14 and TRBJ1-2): EAGVTQFPSHSVIEKGQTVTLRCDPISGHDNLYWYRRVMGKEIKFLLHFVKESKQDESGMPNNRFLAERTGGTYSTLKVQPAELEDSGVYFCASSARQGLPYGYTFGSGTRLTVV.

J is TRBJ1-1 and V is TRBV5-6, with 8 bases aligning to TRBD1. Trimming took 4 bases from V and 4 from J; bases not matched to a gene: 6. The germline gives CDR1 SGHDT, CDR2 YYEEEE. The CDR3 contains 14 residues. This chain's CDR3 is CASSVDRVGTEAFF. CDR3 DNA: TGTGCCAGCAGCGTGGACAGGGTGGGCACTGAAGCTTTCTTT.

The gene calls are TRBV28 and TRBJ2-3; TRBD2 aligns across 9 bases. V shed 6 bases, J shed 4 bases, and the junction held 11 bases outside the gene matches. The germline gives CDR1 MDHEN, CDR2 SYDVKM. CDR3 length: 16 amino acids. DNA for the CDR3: TGTGCCAGCAGCCCGACCAGCGCGGGGGGGTCAGATACGCAGTATTTT. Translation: CASSPTSAGGSDTQYF.

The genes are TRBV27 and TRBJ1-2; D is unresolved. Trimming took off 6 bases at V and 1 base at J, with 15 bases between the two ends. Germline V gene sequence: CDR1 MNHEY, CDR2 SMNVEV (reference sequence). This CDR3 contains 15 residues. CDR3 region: CASSDLRGFNYGYTF. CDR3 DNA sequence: TGTGCCAGCAGCGACCTTCGTGGGTTTAACTATGGCTACACCTTC.

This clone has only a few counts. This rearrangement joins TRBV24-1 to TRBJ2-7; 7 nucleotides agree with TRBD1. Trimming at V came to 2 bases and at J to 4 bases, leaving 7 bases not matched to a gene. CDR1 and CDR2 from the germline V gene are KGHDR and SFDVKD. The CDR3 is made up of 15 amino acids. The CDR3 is CATSDWDSGRYEQYF. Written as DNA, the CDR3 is TGTGCCACCAGTGATTGGGACAGTGGTCGATACGAGCAGTACTTC.

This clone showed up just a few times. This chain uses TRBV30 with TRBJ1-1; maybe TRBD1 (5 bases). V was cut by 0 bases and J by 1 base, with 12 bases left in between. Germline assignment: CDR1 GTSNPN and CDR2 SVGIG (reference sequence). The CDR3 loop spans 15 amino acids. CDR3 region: CAWSVRGRTNTEAFF. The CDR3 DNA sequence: TGTGCCTGGAGTGTACGGGGCAGGACGAACACTGAAGCTTTCTTT.

CDR3 in amino acids: CASSRWVLGALHF. The CDR3 nucleotides are TGTGCCAGCAGTCGCTGGGTACTTGGGGCCCTCCACTTT. This chain connects TRBV14 to TRBJ1-6; D is unresolved. V dropped 6 bases and J dropped 14 bases, with 17 bases sitting between them. The V gene's germline CDR1 is SGHDN and CDR2 FVKESK. CDR3 length: 13 residues.

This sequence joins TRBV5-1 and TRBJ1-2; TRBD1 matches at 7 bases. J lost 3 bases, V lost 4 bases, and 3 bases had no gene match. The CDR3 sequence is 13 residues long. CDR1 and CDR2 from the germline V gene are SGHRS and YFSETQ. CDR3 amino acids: CASSKGTDYGYTF. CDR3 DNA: TGCGCCAGCAGCAAGGGGACAGACTATGGCTACACCTTC.

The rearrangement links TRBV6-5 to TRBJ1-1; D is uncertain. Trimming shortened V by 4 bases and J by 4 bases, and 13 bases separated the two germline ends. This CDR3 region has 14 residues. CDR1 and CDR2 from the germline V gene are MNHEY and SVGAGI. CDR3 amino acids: CASSFRGLGTEAFF. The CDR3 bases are TGTGCCAGCAGTTTTCGGGGATTAGGCACTGAAGCTTTCTTT.

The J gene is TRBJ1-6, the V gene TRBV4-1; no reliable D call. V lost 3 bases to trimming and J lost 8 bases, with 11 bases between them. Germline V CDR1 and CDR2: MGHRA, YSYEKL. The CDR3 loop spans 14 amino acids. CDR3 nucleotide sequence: TGCGCCAGCAGCCAGGAACGAGGCGATTCACCCCTCCACTTT. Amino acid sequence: CASSQERGDSPLHF.

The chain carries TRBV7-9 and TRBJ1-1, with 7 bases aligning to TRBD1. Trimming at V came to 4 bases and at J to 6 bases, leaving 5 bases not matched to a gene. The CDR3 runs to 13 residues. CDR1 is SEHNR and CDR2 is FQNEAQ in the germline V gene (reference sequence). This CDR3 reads CASSSTGQAEAFF. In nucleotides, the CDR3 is TGTGCCAGCAGCTCGACAGGGCAGGCTGAAGCTTTCTTT.

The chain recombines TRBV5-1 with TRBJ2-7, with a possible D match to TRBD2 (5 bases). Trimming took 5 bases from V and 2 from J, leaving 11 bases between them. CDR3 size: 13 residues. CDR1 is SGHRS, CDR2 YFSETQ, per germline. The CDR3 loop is CASRSDGTYEQYF. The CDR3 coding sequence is TGCGCCAGCAGATCTGACGGGACCTACGAGCAGTACTTC.

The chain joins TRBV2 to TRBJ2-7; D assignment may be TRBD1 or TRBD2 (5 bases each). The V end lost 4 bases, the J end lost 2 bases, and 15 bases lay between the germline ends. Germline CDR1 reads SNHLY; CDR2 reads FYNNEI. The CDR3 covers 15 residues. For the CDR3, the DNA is TGTGCCAGCAGTGGCCGGGACGTTGGAACCTACGAGCAGTACTTC. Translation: CASSGRDVGTYEQYF.

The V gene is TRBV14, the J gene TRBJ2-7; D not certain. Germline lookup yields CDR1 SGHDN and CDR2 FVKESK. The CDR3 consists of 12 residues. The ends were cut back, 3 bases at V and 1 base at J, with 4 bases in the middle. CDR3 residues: CASSQGSYEQYF. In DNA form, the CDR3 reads TGTGCCAGCAGCCAGGGGTCCTACGAGCAGTACTTC.

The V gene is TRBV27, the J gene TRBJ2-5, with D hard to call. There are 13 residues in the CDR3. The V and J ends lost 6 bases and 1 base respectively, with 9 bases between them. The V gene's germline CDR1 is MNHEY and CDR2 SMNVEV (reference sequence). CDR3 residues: CASRQRLQETQYF. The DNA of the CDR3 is TGTGCCAGCAGACAGCGCCTCCAAGAGACCCAGTACTTC.

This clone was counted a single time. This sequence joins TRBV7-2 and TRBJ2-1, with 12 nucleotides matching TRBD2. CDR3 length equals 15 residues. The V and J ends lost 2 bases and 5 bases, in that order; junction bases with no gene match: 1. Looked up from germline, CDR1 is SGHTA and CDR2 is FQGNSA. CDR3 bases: TGTGCCAGCAGCTTACTAGCGGGGGGGAACAATGAGCAGTTCTTC. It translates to CASSLLAGGNNEQFF.

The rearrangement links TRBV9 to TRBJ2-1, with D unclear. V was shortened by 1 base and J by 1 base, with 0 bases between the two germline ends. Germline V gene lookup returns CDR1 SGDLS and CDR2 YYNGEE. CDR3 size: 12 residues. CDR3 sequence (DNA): TGTGCCAGCAGCGTATCCTACAATGAGCAGTTCTTC. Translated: CASSVSYNEQFF.

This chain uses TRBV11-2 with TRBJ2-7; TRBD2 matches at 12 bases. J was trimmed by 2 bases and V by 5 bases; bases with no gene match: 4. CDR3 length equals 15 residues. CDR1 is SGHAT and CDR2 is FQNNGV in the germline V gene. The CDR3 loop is CASSLTSGGPYEQYF. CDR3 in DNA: TGTGCCAGCAGCCTGACTAGCGGGGGCCCCTACGAGCAGTACTTC.